The sequence of this T cell receptor beta chain was determined in a study of STAT5B mutations in CD4+ large granular lymphocyte leukemia. Regarding the study as a whole: Patient CD4-sorted repertoires looked more clonal than healthy CD4+ repertoires, even without putative leukemic clones. No patients shared main leukemic clonotypes, though around 24% appeared at low frequency elsewhere.

This clone has just a few counts. Its antigen is not known. Germline values: CDR1 WSHSY, CDR2 SAAADI. The ends were cut back, 6 bases at V and 2 bases at J, with 2 bases in the middle. The CDR3 runs 11 residues. Clones were read by immunoSEQ multiplex PCR, and TCRdb kept only the in-frame ones, dropping some. The sample includes around 32,000 clones, around 73% of them seen just once. The sequence derives from a human donor in good health. The sequencing input was CD4+ T cells from blood buffy coats. V gene TRBV10-2 combines with J gene TRBJ2-1, with D unclear. CDR3 coding DNA: TGCGCCAGCAGGGCCTACAATGAGCAGTTCTTC. Amino acid sequence: CASRAYNEQFF.